This T cell receptor beta chain was sequenced in a study of CXCR3-negative and CXCR3-positive naive CD8 T cells. General observations from the study: Diversity in memory CD8+ cells fell much lower than the comparably high levels seen in both naive subsets. TRB CDR3 properties were used to infer TCR strength, and surface CD5 was comparable between naive subsets.

Via 5' RACE with UMI labels, TRB cDNA libraries were prepared. For each CDR3 protein, TCRdb gives one entry from its re-call of the 5' RACE reads, without DNA. The sample totals tens of thousands of distinct CDR3 sequences; its top ten clones hold about 0.42%. The CD45RO-CCR7+CD27+CD95- phenotype denoted naive CD8+ T cells. The CDR3 contains 16 residues. Germline V gene data show CDR1 as SGHRS and CDR2 as YFSETQ. About this clonotype itself: Its specificity is unknown.

The receptor was derived from a human donor in good health. Some clones in this sample may be carry-over from other donors' samples. The chain has TRBV5-1 and TRBJ2-1. The material sequenced was naive CXCR3- CD8+ T cells from blood. Subset reported: CD45RO-CCR7+CD27+CD95- naive CD8+ T cells lacking CXCR3 (TNR3-). The CDR3 reads CASSLASTVSYNEQFF.